This T cell receptor beta chain emerged from a study of post-analysis software for immune sequencing data. Libraries were made from TCR beta cDNA, and they carried unique molecular identifiers. Each sample of roughly 0.9 to 11 million input T cells yielded around 500,000 cDNA molecules, so each molecule approximated one T cell. TCRdb re-derived calls from the PCR reads in MiXCR, one entry per CDR3 protein. In the table there are around 400,000 distinct CDR3 sequences, about a third of which are singletons. This clonotype was obtained from a girl between 10 and 17 years old with multiple sclerosis. Material for sequencing was blood.

The CDR3 sequence: CSARDQGIAGGRNNEQFF. DNA of the CDR3: TGCAGTGCTAGAGATCAGGGGATAGCGGGGGGCCGTAACAATGAGCAGTTCTTC. J is TRBJ2-1 and V is TRBV20-1; 10 bases agree with TRBD2. Germline CDR1 and CDR2: DFQATT and SNEGSKA (reference sequence). The CDR3 has 18 amino acids. The ends lost 0 bases at V and 5 bases at J; junction bases unmatched: 13.